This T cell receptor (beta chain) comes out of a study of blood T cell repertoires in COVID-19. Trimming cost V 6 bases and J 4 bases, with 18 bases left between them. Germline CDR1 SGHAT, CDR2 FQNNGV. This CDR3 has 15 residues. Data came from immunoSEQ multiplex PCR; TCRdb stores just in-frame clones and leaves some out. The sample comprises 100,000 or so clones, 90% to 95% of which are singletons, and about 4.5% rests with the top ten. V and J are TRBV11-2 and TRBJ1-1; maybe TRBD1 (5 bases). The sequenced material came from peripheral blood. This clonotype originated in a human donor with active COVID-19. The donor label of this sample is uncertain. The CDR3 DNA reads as TGTGCCAGCAGTCGGATGGGGCTCGATGTCACTGAAGCTTTCTTT. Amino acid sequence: CASSRMGLDVTEAFF.